This TCR beta chain was captured in a study of T-cell memory formation after mild COVID-19. General observations from the study: The study detected some responding clones in pre-infection memory, suggesting cross-reactive memory joined. Clones which contracted sat mainly in CM and EM if CD4+, and in EMRA if CD8+.

In this sample, this clonotype turned up a few times. Its antigen remains unknown. TCRdb re-analysed the 5' RACE reads in MiXCR, keeping a single row per CDR3 protein. This sample has about 470,000 distinct CDR3 sequences, with roughly 25% found just once. The origin of this receptor is an adult woman who had mild COVID-19 (a few samples of this study predate the infection). Cell type and time point are not known. Sample: PBMCs or a T cell subset sorted from them (not recorded which).

The CDR3 loop is CATSDLRTSDDSYEQYF. In DNA form, the CDR3 reads TGTGCCACCAGTGATTTGCGGACTAGTGACGACTCCTACGAGCAGTACTTC. V is TRBV24-1 and J is TRBJ2-7, with 7 bases fitting TRBD2. CDR3 length equals 17 residues. The V segment lost 0 bases and the J segment 0 bases; nucleotides outside the gene matches: 7. The germline V gene has CDR1 KGHDR and CDR2 SFDVKD.